The clone carrying this TCR beta chain showed up many times. Its antigen is unidentified. Quantitative molecular-barcoded 5'-RACE generated the TCR beta libraries. TCRdb re-called the 5' RACE reads with MiXCR, one entry per CDR3 protein. The table lists about 69,000 distinct CDR3 sequences, approximately 5% of them singletons. The data belong to a study of CD8 T cells in ankylosing spondylitis. Study-wide results and limits: One TCR beta motif, made up of 7 or 8 highly homologous variants, appeared characteristic of ankylosing spondylitis blood. Matched ankylosing spondylitis synovial fluid reportedly showed significant enrichment of disease-linked clones.

CDR3 length: 14 amino acids. V lost 2 bases, J lost 5 bases, and 10 bases lay in between. This receptor was obtained from a male donor with ankylosing spondylitis or in good health (not recorded which). This sequence joins TRBV12-3 or TRBV12-4 and TRBJ1-5; tentatively, D is TRBD1 (5 bases). The sequencing sample was made of blood, either unsorted or a sorted T cell fraction (not recorded which). In DNA form, the CDR3 reads TGTGCCAGCAGTTTACAGGGATTACATCAGCCCCAGCATTTT. This encodes CASSLQGLHQPQHF.